This TCR beta chain was found in a study of T cell repertoires in cytomegalovirus infection. On the study more broadly: Public TCR beta signatures indicated both CMV infection and matching HLA type.

This CDR3 has 15 amino acids. Unmatched junction bases numbered 11, after V lost 5 bases and J lost 11 bases. Germline CDR1 reads SGHAT; CDR2 reads FQNNGV. Points from the study as a whole: Identification of carriers of CMV plus the relevant HLA was achieved through cumulative public TCR beta family frequency. Within the response measured ex vivo, HLA-C-restricted CMV-specific TCR beta clonotypes were dominant.

In TCRdb, the reads were re-called with MiXCR into one record per CDR3 protein. This repertoire shows approximately 500,000 distinct CDR3 sequences, less than 30% found once; its top ten account for around 13%. On this clonotype: Its antigen is not known.

The genes are TRBV11-2 and TRBJ2-1, with 11 bases fitting TRBD2. This sequence originates from a human donor in good health (CMV status not recorded). Some clones in this sample may be carry-over from other donors' samples. What was sequenced was PBMCs. In nucleotides, the CDR3 is TGTGCCAGCAGCCCGTCCGGGACTAGCGGCACCAAGCAGTTCTTC. Translating it yields CASSPSGTSGTKQFF.